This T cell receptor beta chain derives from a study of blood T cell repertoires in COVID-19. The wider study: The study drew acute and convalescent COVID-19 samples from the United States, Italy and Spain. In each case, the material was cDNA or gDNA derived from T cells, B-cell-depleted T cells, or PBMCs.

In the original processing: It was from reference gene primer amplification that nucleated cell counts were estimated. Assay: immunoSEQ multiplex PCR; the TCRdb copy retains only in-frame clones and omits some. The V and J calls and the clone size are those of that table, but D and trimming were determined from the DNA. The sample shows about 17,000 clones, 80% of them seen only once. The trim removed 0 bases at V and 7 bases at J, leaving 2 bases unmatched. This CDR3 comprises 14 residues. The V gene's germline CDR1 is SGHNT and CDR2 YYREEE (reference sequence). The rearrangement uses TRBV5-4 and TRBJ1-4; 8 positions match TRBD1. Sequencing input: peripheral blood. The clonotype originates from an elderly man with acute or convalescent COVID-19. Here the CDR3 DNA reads TGTGCCAGCAGCTTGGGACAGGGGTCTGAAAAACTGTTTTTT. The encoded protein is CASSLGQGSEKLFF.